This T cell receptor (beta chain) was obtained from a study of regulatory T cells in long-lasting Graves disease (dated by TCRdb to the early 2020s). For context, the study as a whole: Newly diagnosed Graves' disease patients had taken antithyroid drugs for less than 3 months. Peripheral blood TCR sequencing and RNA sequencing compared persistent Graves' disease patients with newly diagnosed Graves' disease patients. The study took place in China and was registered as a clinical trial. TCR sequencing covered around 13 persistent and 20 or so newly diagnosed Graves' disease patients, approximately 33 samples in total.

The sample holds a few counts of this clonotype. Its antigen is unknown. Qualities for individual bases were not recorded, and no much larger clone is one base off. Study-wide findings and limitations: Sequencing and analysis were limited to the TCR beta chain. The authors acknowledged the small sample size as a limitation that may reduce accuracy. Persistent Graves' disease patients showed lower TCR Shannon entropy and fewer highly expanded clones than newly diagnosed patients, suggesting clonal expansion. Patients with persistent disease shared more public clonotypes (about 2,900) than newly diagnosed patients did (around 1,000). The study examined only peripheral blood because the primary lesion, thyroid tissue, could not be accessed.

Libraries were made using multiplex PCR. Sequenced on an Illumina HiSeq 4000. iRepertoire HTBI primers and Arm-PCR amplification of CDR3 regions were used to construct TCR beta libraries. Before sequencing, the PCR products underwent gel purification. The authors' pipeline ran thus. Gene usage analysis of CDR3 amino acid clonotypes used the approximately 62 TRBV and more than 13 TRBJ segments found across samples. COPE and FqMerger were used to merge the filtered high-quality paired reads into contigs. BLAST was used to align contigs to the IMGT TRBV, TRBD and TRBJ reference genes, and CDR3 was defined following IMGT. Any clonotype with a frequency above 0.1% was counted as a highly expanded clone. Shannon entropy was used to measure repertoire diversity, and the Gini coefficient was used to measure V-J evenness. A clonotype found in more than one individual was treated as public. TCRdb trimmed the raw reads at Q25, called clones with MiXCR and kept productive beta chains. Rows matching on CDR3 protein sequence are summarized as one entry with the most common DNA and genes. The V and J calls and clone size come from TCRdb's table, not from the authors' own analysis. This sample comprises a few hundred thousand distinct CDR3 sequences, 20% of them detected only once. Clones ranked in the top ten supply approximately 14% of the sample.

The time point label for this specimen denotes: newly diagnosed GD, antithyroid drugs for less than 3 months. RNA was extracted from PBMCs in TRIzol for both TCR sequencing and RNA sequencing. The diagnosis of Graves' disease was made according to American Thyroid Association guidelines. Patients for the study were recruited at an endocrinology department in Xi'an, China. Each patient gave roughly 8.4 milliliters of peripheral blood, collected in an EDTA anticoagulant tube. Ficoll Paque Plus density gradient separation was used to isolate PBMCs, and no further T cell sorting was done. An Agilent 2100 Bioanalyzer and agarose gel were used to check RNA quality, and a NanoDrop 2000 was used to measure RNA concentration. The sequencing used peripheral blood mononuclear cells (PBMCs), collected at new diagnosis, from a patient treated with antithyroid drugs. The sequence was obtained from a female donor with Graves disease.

The CDR3 has the sequence CASSPHAGTSGGLNTGELFF. Read as DNA, the sequence is TGCGCCAGCAGCCCCCACGCCGGGACTAGCGGGGGCCTGAACACCGGGGAGCTGTTTTTT. The chain was built from TRBV4-3 and TRBJ2-2, with TRBD2 identical over 14 junction bases. V is trimmed back by 4 bases and J by 1 base, and the junction contains 11 bases that no gene match accounts for. The CDR3 runs 20 residues from the cysteine to the phenylalanine. Only CDR3 DNA is held: 60 bases, read in frame from base 1. CDR1 and CDR2 are drawn from the germline V gene: LGHNA, YSLEER.